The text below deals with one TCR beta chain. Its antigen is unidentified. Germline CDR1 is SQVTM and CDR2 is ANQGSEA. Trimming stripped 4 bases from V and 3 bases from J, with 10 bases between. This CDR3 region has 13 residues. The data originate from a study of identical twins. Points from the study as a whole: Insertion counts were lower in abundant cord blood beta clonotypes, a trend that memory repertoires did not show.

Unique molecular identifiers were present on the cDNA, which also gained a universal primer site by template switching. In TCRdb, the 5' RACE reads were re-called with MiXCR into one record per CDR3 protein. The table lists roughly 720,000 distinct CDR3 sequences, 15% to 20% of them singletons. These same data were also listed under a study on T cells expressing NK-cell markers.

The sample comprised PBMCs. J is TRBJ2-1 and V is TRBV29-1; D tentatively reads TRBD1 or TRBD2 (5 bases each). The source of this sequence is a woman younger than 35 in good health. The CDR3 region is CSVVRGNYNEQFF. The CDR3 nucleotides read TGCAGCGTTGTGAGGGGTAACTACAATGAGCAGTTCTTC.